The rows below give T cell receptor beta chains drawn from one sample of a study of blood T cell repertoires in COVID-19. TCRdb keeps only in-frame clones here, not all; method: immunoSEQ multiplex PCR. The sample carries about 160,000 clones, over 70% recorded once. Sequenced sample: PBMCs or T cells enriched from blood (not recorded which). These receptors came from a woman in her thirties or forties with acute COVID-19. Both conserved end residues are part of each CDR3. D genes are given only for firm matches. Only some rows state a clone size, as once, few, many or a class for expanded clones.

>18|few|TRBJ2-3|-|TRBV5-1
CASSLDGRGLHGPDTQYF
TGCGCCAGCAGCTTGGATGGCCGGGGACTTCATGGGCCAGATACGCAGTATTTT
>16|-|TRBJ1-5|-|TRBV4-1
CASSQEGGQTYQPQHF
TGCGCCAGCAGCCAAGAAGGAGGACAGACTTATCAGCCCCAGCATTTT
>15|once|TRBJ2-6|-|TRBV6-5
CASMDRYSGANVLTF
TGTGCCAGCATGGACAGATACTCTGGGGCCAACGTCCTGACTTTC
>15|once|TRBJ1-1|-|TRBV9
CASSFNDGGRTEAFF
TGTGCCAGCAGCTTCAATGACGGAGGGCGCACTGAAGCTTTCTTT
>13|-|TRBJ1-2|-|TRBV11-3
CASSPTGGHGYTF
TGTGCCAGCAGCCCCACGGGGGGCCATGGCTACACCTTC
>17|-|TRBJ2-3|-|TRBV23-1
CASSQSRGHFFTDTQYF
TGCGCCAGCAGTCAATCGCGCGGGCATTTCTTTACAGATACGCAGTATTTT
>14|-|TRBJ1-5|-|TRBV18
CASSPEHRDQPQHF
TGTGCCAGCTCACCGGAACACAGGGATCAGCCCCAGCATTTT
>17|-|TRBJ2-5|TRBD1|TRBV12-5
CASGFRDRGRGQETQYF
TGTGCTAGTGGTTTCCGGGACAGGGGGCGCGGGCAAGAGACCCAGTACTTC
>16|-|TRBJ2-3|TRBD2|TRBV2
CASSTASGRGADTQYF
TGTGCCAGCAGTACCGCTAGCGGGAGAGGCGCAGATACGCAGTATTTT
>14|-|TRBJ2-3|-|TRBV5-1
CASSQLQGADTQYF
TGCGCCAGCAGCCAACTACAGGGCGCAGATACGCAGTATTTT
>14|-|TRBJ2-7|-|TRBV21-1
CASSKGQGAGEQYF
TGTGCCAGCAGCAAGGGACAGGGGGCGGGCGAGCAGTACTTC
>13|few|TRBJ1-5|-|TRBV5-4
CASSPGGDQPQHF
TGTGCCAGCAGCCCGGGGGGGGACCAGCCCCAGCATTTT
>13|once|TRBJ1-5|TRBD1|TRBV7-9
CARDREIHQPQHF
TGTGCCAGGGACAGGGAAATCCATCAGCCCCAGCATTTT
>17|once|TRBJ2-5|TRBD1|TRBV5-1
CASSLEDRGRYQETQYF
TGCGCCAGCAGCCTGGAGGACAGGGGACGGTACCAAGAGACCCAGTACTTC
>15|-|TRBJ2-1|-|TRBV7-6
CASSQGVAIIHEQFF
TGTGCCAGCAGCCAAGGGGTAGCAATAATCCATGAGCAGTTCTTC
>16|-|TRBJ2-2|TRBD2|TRBV19
CASSRTSGRDTGELFF
TGTGCCAGTAGTCGGACTAGCGGGAGGGATACCGGGGAGCTGTTTTTT
>14|-|TRBJ2-3|TRBD1|TRBV10-1
CATRRDRVADTQYF
TGCGCCACGCGCCGGGACAGGGTGGCAGATACGCAGTATTTT
>16|-|TRBJ1-1|-|TRBV5-4
CASSTYPGSGNTEAFF
TGTGCCAGCAGTACCTATCCAGGTTCAGGGAACACTGAAGCTTTCTTT
>15|-|TRBJ2-1|TRBD2|TRBV5-1
CASSPTTSGSNEQFF
TGCGCCAGCAGCCCCACGACTAGCGGGAGTAATGAGCAGTTCTTC
>12|-|TRBJ1-1|-|TRBV2
CASIGADTEAFF
TGTGCCAGCATTGGGGCCGACACTGAAGCTTTCTTT
>15|once|TRBJ2-1|TRBD2|TRBV5-6
CASSLRLAGDNEQFF
TGTGCCAGCAGCTTGCGACTAGCGGGAGACAATGAGCAGTTCTTC
>12|-|TRBJ1-2|TRBD1|TRBV2
CASRQGGYGYTF
TGTGCCAGCAGGCAGGGGGGCTATGGCTACACCTTC